Each of the 15 T cell receptor beta chains below was sequenced from the same sample in a study of blood T cell repertoires in COVID-19 (TCRdb year 2020). The library was built by means of the immunoSEQ multiplex PCR assay. Imported from immuneACCESS, the table was reduced by TCRdb to in-frame sequences with V and J called. These copies leave out some clones; in studies compared against another copy, an unresolved V gene accounts for under half, and the cause of the remainder is not known. For this sample the table gives about 120,000 clones, of which 82% were detected only once. Clones ranked in the top ten supply about 4.5% of the sample. The sequenced sample consisted of peripheral blood. The receptor set was obtained from a woman in her 70s with acute or convalescent COVID-19.

The table lists this clone with a few counts. The chain employs TRBV10-1 and TRBJ1-1; 8 nucleotides align to TRBD1. Trimming cost V 6 bases and J 4 bases; bases outside gene matches: 4. Germline loops: CDR1 WNHNN, CDR2 SYGVQD (reference sequence). This CDR3 contains 13 residues. The CDR3 nucleotides read TGCGCCAGCAGCGACAGGGGTCGCACTGAAGCTTTCTTT. Its protein is CASSDRGRTEAFF.

This chain uses TRBV6-4 with TRBJ1-2; TRBD1 matches 8 bases. The CDR3 length is 14 residues. Unmatched junction bases numbered 7, after V lost 4 bases and J lost 6 bases. CDR1 is MRHNA and CDR2 is SNTAGT in the germline V gene. This CDR3 reads CASSAGTGTDGYTF. The CDR3 region has the DNA TGTGCCAGCAGTGCCGGGACAGGAACCGATGGCTACACCTTC.

The rearrangement links TRBV27 to TRBJ2-1; TRBD2 aligns across 7 bases. This CDR3 is 13 amino acids long. The J segment lost 9 bases and the V segment lost 3 bases, leaving 5 bases of the junction unmatched. Per the germline V gene, CDR1 is MNHEY and CDR2 is SMNVEV (reference sequence). The CDR3 DNA sequence: TGTGCCAGCAGTTTTTTAGGGGAGGGTGAGCAGTTCTTC. Translating it yields CASSFLGEGEQFF.

This clone was seen once. The chain links TRBV25-1 to TRBJ2-1; the match to TRBD1 covers 7 bases. This CDR3 is 14 amino acids long. The V segment lost 6 bases and the J segment 5 bases; nucleotides outside the gene matches: 7. Germline-derived CDR1 and CDR2 are MGHDK and SYGVNS. The CDR3 sequence is CASSSDRFNNEQFF. For the CDR3, the DNA is TGTGCCAGCAGCTCGGACAGGTTTAACAATGAGCAGTTCTTC.

V gene TRBV6-2 or TRBV6-3 combines with J gene TRBJ2-5, with a weak D call TRBD2 (6 bases). This CDR3 spans 16 amino acids. Trimming pared 2 bases from V and 4 bases from J, leaving 17 bases between. Germline V gene sequence: CDR1 MNHEY, CDR2 SVGEGT. CDR3 nucleotides: TGTGCCAGCAGTTACGACCCGCGGCGGGGACGAGAGACCCAGTACTTC. Its translation is CASSYDPRRGRETQYF.

The genes are TRBV11-2 and TRBJ1-3; D is perhaps TRBD1 (5 bases). With 6 bases removed from V and 0 bases from J, the gap between germline ends came to 15 bases. Germline assignment: CDR1 SGHAT and CDR2 FQNNGV. The CDR3 has 16 amino acids. The CDR3 reads CASRSTGGGSGNTIYF. CDR3 bases: TGTGCCAGCAGGTCGACGGGGGGAGGCTCTGGAAACACCATATATTTT.

V and J are TRBV2 and TRBJ1-6, with D uncertain. V shed 4 bases and J shed 0 bases, with 7 bases lying between them. The CDR3 covers 15 residues. Germline V gene lookup returns CDR1 SNHLY and CDR2 FYNNEI. The CDR3 reads CASSAESSYNSPLHF. For the CDR3, the DNA is TGTGCCAGCAGTGCGGAGAGCTCCTATAATTCACCCCTCCACTTT.

The chain has TRBV11-3 and TRBJ1-1, with D perhaps matching TRBD1 (5 bases). V was cut by 5 bases and J by 0 bases, with 10 bases left in between. Germline loops: CDR1 SGHNT, CDR2 YENEEA. The CDR3 length is 14 residues. DNA of the CDR3: TGTGCCAGCAGCCTAGGGACTGTGAACACTGAAGCTTTCTTT. Translating gives CASSLGTVNTEAFF.

The chain joins TRBV4-1 to TRBJ1-6; 7 bases map to TRBD1. This CDR3 comprises 14 residues. The germline V gene has CDR1 MGHRA and CDR2 YSYEKL. Trimming took 6 bases from V and 7 from J; bases not matched to a gene: 6. In DNA form, the CDR3 reads TGCGCCAGCAGATCGACAGGGTTAAATTCACCCCTCCACTTT. Translating it yields CASRSTGLNSPLHF.

The J gene is TRBJ1-2, the V gene TRBV6-1, with D maybe TRBD1 (6 bases). The CDR3 loop spans 18 amino acids. CDR1 MNHNS and CDR2 SASEGT come from the germline V gene. Trimming pared 3 bases from V and 0 bases from J, leaving 20 bases between. The DNA for the CDR3 is TGTGCCAGCAGTGACCCCCGGGACACAGAAAACCCTAACTATGGCTACACCTTC. Protein: CASSDPRDTENPNYGYTF.

The chain combines TRBV7-9 with TRBJ1-1; 9 bases are a match to TRBD1. Trimming took 4 bases from V and 4 from J; bases not matched to a gene: 4. The CDR3 is made up of 14 amino acids. Germline V gene data show CDR1 as SEHNR and CDR2 as FQNEAQ (reference sequence). CDR3 region: CASSSPDRGTEAFF. Here the CDR3 DNA reads TGTGCCAGCAGCTCCCCGGACAGGGGCACTGAAGCTTTCTTT. Using reference TRBV7-9 and TRBJ1-1 for the parts outside the CDR3, the full variable domain is DTGVSQNPRHKITKRGQNVTFRCDPISEHNRLYWYRQTLGQGPEFLTYFQNEAQLEKSRLLSDRFSAERPKGSFSTLEIQRTEQGDSAMYLCASSSPDRGTEAFFGQGTRLTVV.

V and J are TRBV7-9 and TRBJ2-3; D might be TRBD1 (6 bases). This CDR3 spans 13 amino acids. The germline V gene encodes CDR1 SEHNR and CDR2 FQNEAQ (reference sequence). V lost 8 bases and J 3 bases, leaving 12 bases between the germline ends. The CDR3 DNA follows: TGTGCCAGCGGTACAGGGAGTACAGATACGCAGTATTTT. Translated: CASGTGSTDTQYF.

The chain is built from TRBV9 and TRBJ2-6; possibly TRBD2 for D (5 bases). CDR3 length: 15 residues. V dropped 4 bases and J dropped 0 bases, with 8 bases sitting between them. Germline CDR1 SGDLS, CDR2 YYNGEE. The CDR3: CASSPSGSGANVLTF. The CDR3 coding sequence is TGTGCCAGCAGCCCAAGCGGCTCTGGGGCCAACGTCCTGACTTTC.

V is TRBV5-4 and J is TRBJ1-1, with 8 positions matching TRBD1. This CDR3 spans 15 amino acids. With 4 bases clipped from V and 0 bases from J, the junction kept 5 bases outside the gene matches. Germline V gene data show CDR1 as SGHNT and CDR2 as YYREEE (reference sequence). DNA of the CDR3: TGTGCCAGCAGCACTGACAGGGGCCTGAACACTGAAGCTTTCTTT. Translating gives CASSTDRGLNTEAFF.

The genes are TRBV10-3 and TRBJ2-5; TRBD2 aligns across 14 bases. This CDR3 is built from 16 residues. With V trimmed by 5 bases and J by 2 bases, 4 bases remained unmatched. The germline CDR1 and CDR2 sequences are ENHRY and SYGVKD. In nucleotides, the CDR3 is TGTGCCATCAGTCCGGGACTAGCGGGGGATCAAGAGACCCAGTACTTC. The encoded protein is CAISPGLAGDQETQYF.